This T cell receptor (beta chain) was sequenced in a study of shared clonotypes between healthy human individuals. Assay used: immunoSEQ multiplex PCR; TCRdb lists only in-frame clones, some missing. This sample has 1.4 million or so clones; just under 99% occur once, and the top ten carry about 0.35%. CDR3 length: 15 amino acids. V dropped 8 bases and J dropped 6; count of bases not matched to a gene: 8. Germline V gene data show CDR1 as LNHDA and CDR2 as SQIVND (reference sequence). This clone was seen only once. The chain has TRBV19 and TRBJ2-1; 12 bases are a match to TRBD2. The TCR sequence derives from a man aged 25 to 45 in good health. Sequenced material: naive CD4+ T cells sorted from blood. Specified subset: CD45RA+ positively selected. The CDR3 protein is CASRPTSGSRNEQFF. In nucleotides, the CDR3 is TGTGCCAGTCGGCCGACTAGCGGGAGTCGCAATGAGCAGTTCTTC.